This T cell receptor (beta chain) was identified in a study of T cells after yellow fever vaccination. Whole-study context: SMART-Seq v4 Ultra Low Input prepared the low-cell-number fractions. The study's findings and limits: Post-booster repertoires again held most primary-vaccination clones (96% CD4, over 80% CD8).

They built TCR cDNA with 5'RACE template switching, a step that put in a universal primer site and UMIs. TCRdb recomputed calls from the 5' RACE reads with MiXCR, one row per CDR3 protein. The repertoire includes about 240,000 distinct CDR3 sequences, 6.9% of them detected once, and about 0.85% sits in the top ten. There are a few counts of this clonotype. Its antigen is as yet unknown. The TCR comes from a man in his thirties or forties who received the YFV17D yellow fever vaccine. The material sequenced was CD4+ T cells sorted from PBMCs, taken 15 days after the yellow fever booster vaccination.

This chain's CDR3 is CASNGRGERNTIYF. The CDR3 bases are TGTGCCAGCAACGGACGGGGGGAGAGAAACACCATATATTTT. The gene calls are TRBV3-1 and TRBJ1-3, with TRBD1 as a possible D gene (5 bases). Germline assignment: CDR1 LGHDT and CDR2 YNNKEL (reference sequence). With 7 bases removed from V and 5 bases from J, the gap between germline ends came to 15 bases. The CDR3 is 14 residues long.